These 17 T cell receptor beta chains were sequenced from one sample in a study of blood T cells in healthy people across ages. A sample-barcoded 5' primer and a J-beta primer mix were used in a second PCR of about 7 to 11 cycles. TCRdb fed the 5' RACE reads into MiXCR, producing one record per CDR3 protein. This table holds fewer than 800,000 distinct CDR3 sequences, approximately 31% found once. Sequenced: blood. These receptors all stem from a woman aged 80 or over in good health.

CDR3: CASSQETFVGTEAFF. The CDR3 DNA sequence: TGTGCCAGCAGCCAAGAGACATTTGTGGGTACTGAAGCTTTCTTT. The chain has TRBV4-2 and TRBJ1-1; D unclear. CDR1 LGHNA and CDR2 YNFKEQ come from the germline V gene. Between the trimmed V and J ends, which lost 0 bases and 5 bases, there was a span of 13 bases. The CDR3 is made up of 15 amino acids.

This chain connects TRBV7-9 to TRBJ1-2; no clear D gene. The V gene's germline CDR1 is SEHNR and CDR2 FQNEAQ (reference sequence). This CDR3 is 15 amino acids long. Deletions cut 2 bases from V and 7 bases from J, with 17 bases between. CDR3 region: CASSLPMGGPSGYTF. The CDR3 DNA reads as TGTGCCAGCAGCTTACCGATGGGAGGCCCTTCTGGCTACACCTTC.

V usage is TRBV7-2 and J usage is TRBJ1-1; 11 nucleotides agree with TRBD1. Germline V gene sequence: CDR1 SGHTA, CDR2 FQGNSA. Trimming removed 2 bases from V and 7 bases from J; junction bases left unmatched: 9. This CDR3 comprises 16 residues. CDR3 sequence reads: CASSLFGQGAFGEAFF. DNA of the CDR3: TGTGCCAGCAGCTTATTTGGACAGGGGGCATTTGGTGAAGCTTTCTTT.

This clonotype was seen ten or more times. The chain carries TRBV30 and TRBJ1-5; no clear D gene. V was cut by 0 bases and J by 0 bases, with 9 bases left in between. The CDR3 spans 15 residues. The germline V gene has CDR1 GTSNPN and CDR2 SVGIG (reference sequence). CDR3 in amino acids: CAWSVGTYSNQPQHF. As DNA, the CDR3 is TGTGCCTGGAGTGTAGGCACTTATAGCAATCAGCCCCAGCATTTT.

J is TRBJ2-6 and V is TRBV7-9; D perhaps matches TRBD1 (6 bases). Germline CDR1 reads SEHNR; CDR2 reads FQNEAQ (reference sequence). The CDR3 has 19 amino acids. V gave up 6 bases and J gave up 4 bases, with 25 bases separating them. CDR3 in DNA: TGTGCCAGCAGTCCTCCCGCGGTGGACAGAGTGACAGGGGCCAACGTCCTGACTTTC. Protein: CASSPPAVDRVTGANVLTF.

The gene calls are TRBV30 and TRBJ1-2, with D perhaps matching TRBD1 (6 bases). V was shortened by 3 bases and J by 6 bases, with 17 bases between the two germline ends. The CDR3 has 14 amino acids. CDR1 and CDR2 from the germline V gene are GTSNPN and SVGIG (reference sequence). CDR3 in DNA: TGTGCCTGGAGGGCCTGGGGGCGGCTTGATGGCTACACCTTC. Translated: CAWRAWGRLDGYTF.

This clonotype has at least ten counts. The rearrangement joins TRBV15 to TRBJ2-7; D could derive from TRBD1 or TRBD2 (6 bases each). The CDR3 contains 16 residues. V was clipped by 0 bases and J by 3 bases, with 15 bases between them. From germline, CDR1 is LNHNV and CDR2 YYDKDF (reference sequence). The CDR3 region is CATSRDRGDVYYEQYF. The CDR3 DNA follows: TGTGCCACCAGCAGAGATAGGGGGGACGTTTACTACGAGCAGTACTTC.

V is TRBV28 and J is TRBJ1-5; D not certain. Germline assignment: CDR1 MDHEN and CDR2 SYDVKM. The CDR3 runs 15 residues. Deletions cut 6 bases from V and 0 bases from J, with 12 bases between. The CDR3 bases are TGTGCCAGCAGCGAACATGGAGGTAGCAATCAGCCCCAGCATTTT. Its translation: CASSEHGGSNQPQHF. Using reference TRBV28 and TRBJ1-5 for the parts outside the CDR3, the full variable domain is DVKVTQSSRYLVKRTGEKVFLECVQDMDHENMFWYRQDPGLGLRLIYFSYDVKMKEKGDIPEGYSVSREKKERFSLILESASTNQTSMYLCASSEHGGSNQPQHFGDGTRLSIL.

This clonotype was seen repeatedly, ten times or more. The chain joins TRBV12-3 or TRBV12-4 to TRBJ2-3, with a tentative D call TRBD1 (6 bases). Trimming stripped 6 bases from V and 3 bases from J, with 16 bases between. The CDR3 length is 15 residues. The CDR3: CASRFTGHRTDTQYF. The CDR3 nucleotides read TGTGCCAGCAGATTTACAGGGCATCGGACAGATACGCAGTATTTT.

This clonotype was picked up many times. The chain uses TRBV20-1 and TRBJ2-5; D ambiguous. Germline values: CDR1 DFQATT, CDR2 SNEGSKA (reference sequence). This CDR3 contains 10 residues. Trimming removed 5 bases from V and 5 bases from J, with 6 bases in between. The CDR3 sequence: CSAGWETQYF. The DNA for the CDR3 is TGCAGTGCTGGGTGGGAGACCCAGTACTTC.

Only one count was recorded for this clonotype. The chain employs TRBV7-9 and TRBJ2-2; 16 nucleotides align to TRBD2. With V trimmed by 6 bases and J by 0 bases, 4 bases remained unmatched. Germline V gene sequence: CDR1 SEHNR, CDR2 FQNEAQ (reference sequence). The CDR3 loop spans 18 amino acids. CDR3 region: CASRTGLAGGPNTGELFF. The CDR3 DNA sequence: TGTGCCAGCAGGACGGGACTAGCGGGAGGGCCGAACACCGGGGAGCTGTTTTTT.

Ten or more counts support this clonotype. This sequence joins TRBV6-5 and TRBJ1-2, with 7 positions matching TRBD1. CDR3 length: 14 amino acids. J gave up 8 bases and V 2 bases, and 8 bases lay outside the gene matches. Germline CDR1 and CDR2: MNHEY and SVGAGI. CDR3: CASSYTTGIGGYTF. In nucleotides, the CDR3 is TGTGCCAGCAGTTACACGACAGGGATCGGAGGCTACACCTTC.

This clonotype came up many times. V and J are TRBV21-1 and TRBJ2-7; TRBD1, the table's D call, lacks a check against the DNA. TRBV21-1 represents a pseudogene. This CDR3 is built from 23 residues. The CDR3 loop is CASSRPPGQGVLRAVLPLWEEYF. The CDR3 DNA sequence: TGTGCCAGCAGCCGTCCCCCGGGACAGGGCGTCCTACGAGCAGTACTCCCTCTTTGGGAGGAGTACTTC.

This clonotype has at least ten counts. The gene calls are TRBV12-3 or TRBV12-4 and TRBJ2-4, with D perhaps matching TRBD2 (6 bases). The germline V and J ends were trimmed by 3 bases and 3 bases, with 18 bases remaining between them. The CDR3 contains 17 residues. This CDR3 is CASSLGGRPVDKNIQYF. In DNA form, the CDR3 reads TGTGCCAGCAGTTTGGGGGGACGTCCGGTTGACAAAAACATTCAGTACTTC.

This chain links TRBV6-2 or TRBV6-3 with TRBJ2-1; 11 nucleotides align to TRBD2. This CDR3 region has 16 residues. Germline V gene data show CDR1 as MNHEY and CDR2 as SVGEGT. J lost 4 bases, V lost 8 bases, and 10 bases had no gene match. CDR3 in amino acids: CASGPGLAASYNEQFF. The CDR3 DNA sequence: TGTGCCAGCGGACCGGGACTAGCGGCCAGTTACAATGAGCAGTTCTTC.

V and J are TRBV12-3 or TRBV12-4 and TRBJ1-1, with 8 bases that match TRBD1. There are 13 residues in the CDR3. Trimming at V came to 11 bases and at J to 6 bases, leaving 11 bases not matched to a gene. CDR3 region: CADRGAIGAEAFF. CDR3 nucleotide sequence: TGTGCCGACAGGGGCGCCATTGGGGCTGAAGCTTTCTTT.

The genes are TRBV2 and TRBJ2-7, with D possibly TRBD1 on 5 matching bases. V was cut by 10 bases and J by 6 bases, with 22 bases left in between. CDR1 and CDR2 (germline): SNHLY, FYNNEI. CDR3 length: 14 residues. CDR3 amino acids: CATQRQGKLSEQYF. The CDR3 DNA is TGTGCCACCCAAAGGCAGGGCAAGCTCAGCGAGCAGTACTTC. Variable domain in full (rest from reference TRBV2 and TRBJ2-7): EPEVTQTPSHQVTQMGQEVILRCVPISNHLYFYWYRQILGQKVEFLVSFYNNEISEKSEIFDDQFSVERPDGSNFTLKIRSTKLEDSAMYFCATQRQGKLSEQYFGPGTRLTVT.